The 17 T cell receptor beta chains below come from one sample, sequenced in a study of blood T cells in healthy people across ages. A second about 7 to 12 cycle PCR used barcoded and J-beta primers. TCRdb reprocessed the 5' RACE reads via MiXCR and lists one record per CDR3 protein. The table has some 790,000 distinct CDR3 sequences, around 30% seen once. Sequenced sample: blood. These TCRs come from a woman of 80 years or more in good health.

In this sample, this clonotype turned up many times. The chain uses TRBV20-1 and TRBJ2-1; D might be TRBD2 (6 bases). Deletions cut 0 bases from V and 0 bases from J, with 15 bases between. From germline, CDR1 is DFQATT and CDR2 SNEGSKA (reference sequence). The CDR3 runs 17 residues. CDR3 amino acids: CSARDVGSPSSYNEQFF. CDR3 DNA: TGCAGTGCTAGAGATGTCGGGAGCCCTAGCTCCTACAATGAGCAGTTCTTC.

Of note for this clonotype: This may be a read error, as it is one base from a much larger clone. The V and J genes are TRBV7-9 and TRBJ2-1; D is undetermined. The CDR3 loop spans 12 amino acids. Germline CDR1 and CDR2: SEHNR and FQNEAQ (reference sequence). For the CDR3, the DNA is TGTACCAGCAGCAACAGTAAGACTGAGCAGTTCTTC. It yields the protein CTSSNSKTEQFF.

This clonotype was detected only a few times. This rearrangement joins TRBV28 to TRBJ1-6; 7 bases fit TRBD1. The germline gives CDR1 MDHEN, CDR2 SYDVKM. This CDR3 comprises 15 residues. V dropped 3 bases and J dropped 7; count of bases not matched to a gene: 6. The CDR3 is CASSFGDRENSPLHF. For the CDR3, the DNA is TGTGCCAGCAGTTTTGGAGACAGGGAGAATTCACCCCTCCACTTT.

This clonotype was seen many times. The chain recombines TRBV6-2 or TRBV6-3 with TRBJ2-1; 13 nucleotides line up with TRBD2. The CDR3 sequence is 13 residues long. CDR1 and CDR2 from the germline V gene are MNHEY and SVGEGT. The junction had 0 bases not matched to a gene; V was cut back by 6 bases and J by 7 bases. The CDR3 DNA reads TGTGCCAGCAGGGGACTAGCGGGGAATGAGCAGTTCTTC. Translation gives CASRGLAGNEQFF.

In its sample, this clonotype was seen many times. The chain joins TRBV6-2 or TRBV6-3 to TRBJ2-7; 8 bases are a match to TRBD1. Germline CDR1 and CDR2: MNHEY and SVGEGT. The CDR3 runs to 15 residues. J was trimmed by 6 bases and V by 7 bases; bases with no gene match: 14. In DNA form, the CDR3 reads TGTGCCAGCAAGAGTCTGACAGGGGTAGAAGGCGAGCAGTACTTC. Translated: CASKSLTGVEGEQYF.

This clonotype was counted between two and nine times. This chain connects TRBV3-1 to TRBJ1-1; D unresolved. Germline CDR1 and CDR2: LGHDT and YNNKEL (reference sequence). The ends were cut back, 2 bases at V and 1 base at J, with 8 bases in the middle. CDR3 length: 14 amino acids. The CDR3 sequence is CASSQKVQNTEAFF. CDR3 DNA sequence: TGTGCCAGCAGCCAAAAAGTCCAGAACACTGAAGCTTTCTTT.

This clonotype was counted at least ten times. V usage is TRBV2 and J usage is TRBJ2-1; D possibly corresponds to TRBD1 (6 bases). This CDR3 spans 15 amino acids. Germline CDR1 reads SNHLY; CDR2 reads FYNNEI. Deletions cut 7 bases from V and 4 bases from J, with 17 bases between. The CDR3 reads CASIAQTGLYNEQFF. The DNA for the CDR3 is TGTGCCAGCATTGCCCAGACAGGTTTATACAATGAGCAGTTCTTC.

The J gene is TRBJ1-1, the V gene TRBV27; D may be TRBD1 (5 bases). The CDR3 contains 14 residues. Germline V CDR1 and CDR2: MNHEY, SMNVEV (reference sequence). Trimming removed 3 bases at V and 5 bases at J, with 13 bases between. As DNA, the CDR3 is TGTGCCAGCAGTTTTAGGCAGGGAGGAACTGAAGCTTTCTTT. Translating gives CASSFRQGGTEAFF.

CDR3 coding DNA: TGTGCCAGCAGTTTAGTAGGCGGGACGGGGGCTGAAAAACTGTTTTTT. Encoded protein: CASSLVGGTGAEKLFF. The gene calls are TRBV12-3 or TRBV12-4 and TRBJ1-4, with D perhaps matching TRBD1 (6 bases). The CDR3 length is 16 residues. Trimming removed 1 base from V and 7 bases from J, with 16 bases in between.

This chain joins TRBV29-1 and TRBJ2-2; the D gene is possibly TRBD1 (6 bases). V was clipped by 8 bases and J by 4 bases, with 14 bases between them. The V gene's germline CDR1 is SQVTM and CDR2 ANQGSEA. The CDR3 is made up of 13 amino acids. CDR3 region: CSCRGSGTGELFF. Written as DNA, the CDR3 is TGCAGCTGTAGGGGGTCGGGCACCGGGGAGCTGTTTTTT.

In this sample, this clonotype turned up many times. The J gene is TRBJ2-1, the V gene TRBV7-2; 15 positions match TRBD2. The V gene's germline CDR1 is SGHTA and CDR2 FQGNSA. After removal of 5 bases from V and 3 bases from J, the junction contained 2 bases not matched to a gene. The CDR3 spans 16 residues. CDR3 bases: TGTGCCAGCAGCAGGACTAGCGGGGGGGTCTACAATGAGCAGTTCTTC. Amino acids: CASSRTSGGVYNEQFF.

The chain carries TRBV4-1 and TRBJ2-5; 9 bases line up with TRBD2. TRBJ2-7 matches the DNA end more closely, so the J call is doubtful. This CDR3 contains 17 residues. CDR1 MGHRA and CDR2 YSYEKL come from the germline V gene. As DNA, the CDR3 is TGCGCCAGCAGCCAAGAAATCTGGCTAGCGGGATTATACGAGCAGTACTTC. It yields the protein CASSQEIWLAGLYEQYF.

This clonotype was seen many times. This chain uses TRBV14 with TRBJ2-7; the D gene could be TRBD1 or TRBD2 (7 bases each). Trimming pared 4 bases from V and 2 bases from J, leaving 27 bases between. Per the germline V gene, CDR1 is SGHDN and CDR2 is FVKESK. CDR3 length equals 19 residues. The CDR3 loop reads CASSPYLGGLGDRPYEQYF. The CDR3 coding sequence is TGTGCCAGCAGCCCCTACCTGGGGGGGCTTGGGGACAGACCCTACGAGCAGTACTTC.

This clonotype was observed a handful of times. The chain links TRBV20-1 to TRBJ2-7, with 8 bases aligning to TRBD1. The germline gives CDR1 DFQATT, CDR2 SNEGSKA (reference sequence). Trimming removed 6 bases from V and 3 bases from J; junction bases left unmatched: 7. The CDR3 length is 13 residues. The CDR3 nucleotides are TGCAGTGCGACCCGGACAGGGCACTACGAGCAGTACTTC. Amino acid sequence: CSATRTGHYEQYF.

The chain uses TRBV19 and TRBJ2-7; TRBD1 aligns across 8 bases. V gave up 2 bases and J gave up 2 bases; unmatched junction bases: 5. CDR1 is LNHDA and CDR2 is SQIVND in the germline V gene (reference sequence). This CDR3 region has 15 residues. CDR3 nucleotides: TGTGCCAGTAGTATAAAGACAGGGGTCCCCTACGAGCAGTACTTC. Encoded protein: CASSIKTGVPYEQYF.

This clonotype was recorded at least ten times. The chain recombines TRBV10-3 with TRBJ2-7; D remains unclear. CDR1 and CDR2 from the germline V gene are ENHRY and SYGVKD. V was clipped by 5 bases and J by 0 bases, with 2 bases between them. The CDR3 is made up of 11 amino acids. The CDR3 spells CAISTSYEQYF. The CDR3 nucleotides are TGTGCCATCAGTACCTCCTACGAGCAGTACTTC.

For this clonotype: This may stem from a read error, because a much larger clone lies one nucleotide away. Given the absence of the conserved phenylalanine or tryptophan at the CDR3 end, a read error is likely. V and J are TRBV5-6 and TRBJ2-5; D gene uncertain. CDR3 length: 15 residues. The V and J ends lost 1 base and 1 base respectively, with 11 bases between them. Germline lookup yields CDR1 SGHDT and CDR2 YYEEEE. The CDR3 coding sequence is TGTGCCAGCAGCTTGTTCGCAGGCCGCCAAGAGACCCAGTACTTA. It yields the protein CASSLFAGRQETQYL.